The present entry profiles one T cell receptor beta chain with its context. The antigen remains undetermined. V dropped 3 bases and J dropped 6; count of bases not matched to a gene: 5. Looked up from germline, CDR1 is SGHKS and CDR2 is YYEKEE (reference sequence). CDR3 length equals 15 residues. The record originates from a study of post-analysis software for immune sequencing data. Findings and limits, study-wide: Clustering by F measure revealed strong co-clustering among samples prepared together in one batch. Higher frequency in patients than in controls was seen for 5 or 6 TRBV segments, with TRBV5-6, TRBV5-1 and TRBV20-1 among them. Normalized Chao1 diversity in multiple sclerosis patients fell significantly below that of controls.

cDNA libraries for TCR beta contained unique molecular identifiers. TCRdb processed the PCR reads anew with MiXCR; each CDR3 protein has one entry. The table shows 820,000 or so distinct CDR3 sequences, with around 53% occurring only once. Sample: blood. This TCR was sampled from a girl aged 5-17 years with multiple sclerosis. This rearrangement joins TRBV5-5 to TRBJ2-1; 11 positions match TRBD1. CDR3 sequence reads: CASSSTGTGGNEQFF. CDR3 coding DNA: TGTGCCAGCAGCTCAACCGGGACAGGGGGCAATGAGCAGTTCTTC.